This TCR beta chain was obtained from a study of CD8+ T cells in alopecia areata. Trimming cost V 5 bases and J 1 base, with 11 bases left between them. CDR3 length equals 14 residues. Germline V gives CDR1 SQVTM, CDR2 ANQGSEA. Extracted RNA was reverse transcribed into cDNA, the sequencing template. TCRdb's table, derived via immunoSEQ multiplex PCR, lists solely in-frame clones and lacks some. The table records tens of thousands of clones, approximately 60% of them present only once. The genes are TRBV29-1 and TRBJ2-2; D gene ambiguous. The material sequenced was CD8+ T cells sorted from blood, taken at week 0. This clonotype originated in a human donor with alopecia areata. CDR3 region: CSVQFFQNTGELFF. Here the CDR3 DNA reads TGCAGCGTTCAATTCTTCCAGAACACCGGGGAGCTGTTTTTT.